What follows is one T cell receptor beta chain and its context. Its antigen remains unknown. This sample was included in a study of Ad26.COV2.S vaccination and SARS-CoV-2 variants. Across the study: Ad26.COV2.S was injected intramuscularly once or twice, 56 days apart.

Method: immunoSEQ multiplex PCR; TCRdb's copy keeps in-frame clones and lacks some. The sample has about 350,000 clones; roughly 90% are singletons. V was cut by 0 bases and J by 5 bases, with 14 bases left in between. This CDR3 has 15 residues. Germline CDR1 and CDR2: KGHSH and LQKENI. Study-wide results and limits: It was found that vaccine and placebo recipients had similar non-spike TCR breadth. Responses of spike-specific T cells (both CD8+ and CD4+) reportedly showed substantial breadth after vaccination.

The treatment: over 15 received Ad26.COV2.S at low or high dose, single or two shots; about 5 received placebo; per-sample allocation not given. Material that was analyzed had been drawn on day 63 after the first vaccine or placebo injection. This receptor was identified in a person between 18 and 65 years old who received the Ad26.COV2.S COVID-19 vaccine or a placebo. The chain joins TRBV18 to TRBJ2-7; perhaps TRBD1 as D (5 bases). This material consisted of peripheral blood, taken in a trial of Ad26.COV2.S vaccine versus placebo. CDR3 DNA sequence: TGTGCCAGCTCACCACCGGGGCGGTACGCCGACGAGCAGTACTTC. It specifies CASSPPGRYADEQYF.